This entry lists 9 T cell receptor beta chains sequenced from one sample in a study of blood T cell repertoires in COVID-19. Assay: immunoSEQ multiplex PCR; the TCRdb copy retains only in-frame clones and omits some. The sample contains just over 250,000 clones, more than 90% of which appear only once. The sequenced sample consisted of peripheral blood. Receptors originate from a person in their late teens or twenties with COVID-19, enrolled during active disease.

The genes are TRBV5-1 and TRBJ2-1, with 7 bases matching TRBD1. Germline V gene lookup returns CDR1 SGHRS and CDR2 YFSETQ. Unmatched junction bases numbered 13, after V lost 4 bases and J lost 9 bases. This CDR3 is built from 15 residues. The CDR3 spells CASSDGTDNKGEQFF. CDR3 DNA: TGCGCCAGCAGCGACGGGACAGACAACAAAGGTGAGCAGTTCTTC.

The rearrangement joins TRBV28 to TRBJ2-3; weak D call: TRBD2 (5 bases). Looked up from germline, CDR1 is MDHEN and CDR2 is SYDVKM. This CDR3 comprises 15 residues. Trimming took 5 bases from V and 5 from J, leaving 17 bases between them. CDR3 in DNA: TGTGCCAGCAGTCCCCTCACGGAGGCCAGAGATACGCAGTATTTT. Protein product: CASSPLTEARDTQYF.

The chain combines TRBV6-2 or TRBV6-3 with TRBJ2-7; 11 bases are shared with TRBD1. CDR1 MNHEY and CDR2 SVGEGT come from the germline V gene. The V segment lost 4 bases and the J segment 3 bases; nucleotides outside the gene matches: 5. This CDR3 spans 15 amino acids. The CDR3 reads CASSLTGTGGYEQYF. Here the CDR3 DNA reads TGTGCCAGCAGTTTGACCGGGACAGGGGGCTACGAGCAGTACTTC.

This clone was counted once. V usage is TRBV9 and J usage is TRBJ1-3; D perhaps matches TRBD1 (5 bases). Germline CDR1 reads SGDLS; CDR2 reads YYNGEE. Between the trimmed V and J ends, which lost 0 bases and 0 bases, there was a span of 16 bases. There are 18 residues in the CDR3. The DNA for the CDR3 is TGTGCCAGCAGCGTAGACCTTCCTACAGGTCCCTCTGGAAACACCATATATTTT. This encodes CASSVDLPTGPSGNTIYF.

The chain carries TRBV11-2 and TRBJ2-1; 9 positions agree with TRBD2. Germline CDR1 reads SGHAT; CDR2 reads FQNNGV. With 2 bases clipped from V and 4 bases from J, the junction kept 3 bases outside the gene matches. The CDR3 covers 15 residues. CDR3 in DNA: TGTGCCAGCAGCTTATCTAGCGGGAATTACAATGAGCAGTTCTTC. Amino acids: CASSLSSGNYNEQFF.

The V and J genes are TRBV29-1 and TRBJ1-2, with D perhaps TRBD1 (6 bases). The CDR3 sequence is 13 residues long. V was clipped by 7 bases and J by 4 bases, with 16 bases between them. The germline V gene has CDR1 SQVTM and CDR2 ANQGSEA. DNA for the CDR3: TGCAGCGCCACGACAGGTACGGGCTATGGCTACACCTTC. Translating gives CSATTGTGYGYTF.

DNA of the CDR3: TGTGCCAGCAGTCGCTCCCTCGGACAGGGGGGAGGCTACACCTTC. Protein product: CASSRSLGQGGGYTF. The V call is TRBV28, the J call TRBJ1-2; TRBD1 agrees at 10 bases. Germline V gene data show CDR1 as MDHEN and CDR2 as SYDVKM. Trimming cost V 5 bases and J 8 bases; bases outside gene matches: 11. CDR3 length: 15 residues.

The V gene is TRBV19, the J gene TRBJ2-1; weak D call: TRBD2 (6 bases). The CDR3 covers 15 residues. Germline CDR1 LNHDA, CDR2 SQIVND (reference sequence). Between the trimmed V and J ends, which lost 8 bases and 0 bases, there was a span of 14 bases. The CDR3: CASSGWGDSYNEQFF. For the CDR3, the DNA is TGTGCCAGTTCGGGGTGGGGGGACTCCTACAATGAGCAGTTCTTC.

This chain uses TRBV28 with TRBJ1-2, with 10 bases lining up with TRBD1. The length of the CDR3 is 14 residues. CDR1 and CDR2 (germline): MDHEN, SYDVKM. The V segment lost 4 bases and the J segment 7 bases; nucleotides outside the gene matches: 6. As DNA, the CDR3 is TGTGCCAGCAGTTCCCGGGACAGGGGTCCTGGCTACACCTTC. Amino acids: CASSSRDRGPGYTF.